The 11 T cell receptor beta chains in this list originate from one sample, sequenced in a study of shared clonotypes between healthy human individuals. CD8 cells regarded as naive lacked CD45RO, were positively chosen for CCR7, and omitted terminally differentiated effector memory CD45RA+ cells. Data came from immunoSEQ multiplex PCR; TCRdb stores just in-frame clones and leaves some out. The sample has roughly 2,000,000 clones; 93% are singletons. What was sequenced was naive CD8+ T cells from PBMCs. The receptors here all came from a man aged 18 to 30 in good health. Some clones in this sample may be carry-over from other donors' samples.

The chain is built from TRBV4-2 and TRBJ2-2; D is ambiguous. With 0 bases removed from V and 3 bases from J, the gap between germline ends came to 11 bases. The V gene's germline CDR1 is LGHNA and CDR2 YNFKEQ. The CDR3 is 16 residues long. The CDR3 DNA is TGTGCCAGCAGCCAAGATTGGGATTACGACACCGGGGAGCTGTTTTTT. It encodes CASSQDWDYDTGELFF.

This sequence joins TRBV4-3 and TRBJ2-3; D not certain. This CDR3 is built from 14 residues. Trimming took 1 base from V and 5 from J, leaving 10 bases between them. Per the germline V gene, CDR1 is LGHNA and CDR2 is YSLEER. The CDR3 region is CASSQVVLGDTQYF. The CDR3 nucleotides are TGCGCCAGCAGCCAAGTCGTTCTTGGAGATACGCAGTATTTT.

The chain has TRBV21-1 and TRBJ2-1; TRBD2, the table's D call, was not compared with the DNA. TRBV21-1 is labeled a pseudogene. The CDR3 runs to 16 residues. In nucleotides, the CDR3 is TGTGCCAGCAGCCTTCATATACTAGCGGGCTTCGATGAGCAGTTCTTC. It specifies CASSLHILAGFDEQFF.

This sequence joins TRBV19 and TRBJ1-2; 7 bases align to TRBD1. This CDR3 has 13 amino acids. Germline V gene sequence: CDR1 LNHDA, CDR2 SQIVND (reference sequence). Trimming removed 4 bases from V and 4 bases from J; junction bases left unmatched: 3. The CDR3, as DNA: TGTGCCAGTAGTACCCGGGACAGCTATGGCTACACCTTC. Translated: CASSTRDSYGYTF.

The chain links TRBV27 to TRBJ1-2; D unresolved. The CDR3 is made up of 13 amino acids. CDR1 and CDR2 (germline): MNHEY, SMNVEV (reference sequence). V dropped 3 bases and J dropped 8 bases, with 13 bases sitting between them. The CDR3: CASSFSKGFGYTF. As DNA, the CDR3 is TGTGCCAGCAGTTTCTCGAAGGGATTCGGCTACACCTTC.

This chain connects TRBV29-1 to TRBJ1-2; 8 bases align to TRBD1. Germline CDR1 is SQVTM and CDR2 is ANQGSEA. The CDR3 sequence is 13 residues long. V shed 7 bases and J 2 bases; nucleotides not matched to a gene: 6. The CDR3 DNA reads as TGCAGCGGTAAGACAGGGGACAACTATGGCTACACCTTC. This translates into CSGKTGDNYGYTF.

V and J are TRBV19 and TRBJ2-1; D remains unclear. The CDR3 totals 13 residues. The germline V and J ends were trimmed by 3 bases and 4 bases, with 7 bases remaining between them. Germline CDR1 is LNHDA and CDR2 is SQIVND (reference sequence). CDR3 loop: CASSIARYNEQFF. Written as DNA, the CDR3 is TGTGCCAGTAGTATCGCGCGATACAATGAGCAGTTCTTC.

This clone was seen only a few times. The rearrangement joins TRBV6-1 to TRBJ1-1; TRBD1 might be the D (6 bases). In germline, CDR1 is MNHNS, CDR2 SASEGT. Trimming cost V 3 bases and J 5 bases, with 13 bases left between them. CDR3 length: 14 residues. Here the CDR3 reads CASSEDRIGTEAFF. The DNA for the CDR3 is TGTGCCAGCAGTGAGGACAGAATAGGTACTGAAGCTTTCTTT.

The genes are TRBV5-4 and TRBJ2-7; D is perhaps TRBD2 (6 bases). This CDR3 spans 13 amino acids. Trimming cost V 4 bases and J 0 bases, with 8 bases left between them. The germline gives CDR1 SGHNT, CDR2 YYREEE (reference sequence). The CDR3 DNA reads TGTGCCAGCAGCCCGACTAGCTCCTACGAGCAGTACTTC. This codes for CASSPTSSYEQYF.

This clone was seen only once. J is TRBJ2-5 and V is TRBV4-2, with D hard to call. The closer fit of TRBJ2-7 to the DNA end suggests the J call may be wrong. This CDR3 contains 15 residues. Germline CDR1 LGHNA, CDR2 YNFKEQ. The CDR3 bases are TGTGCCAGCAGCCTCTCTCCGGGCTCCTCCTACGAGCAGTACTTC. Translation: CASSLSPGSSYEQYF.

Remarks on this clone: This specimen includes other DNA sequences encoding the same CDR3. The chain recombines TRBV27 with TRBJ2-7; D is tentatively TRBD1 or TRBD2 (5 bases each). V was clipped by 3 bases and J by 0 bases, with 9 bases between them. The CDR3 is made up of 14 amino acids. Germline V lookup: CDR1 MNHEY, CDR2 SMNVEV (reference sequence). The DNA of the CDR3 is TGTGCCAGCAGTTTCCGGGACGGCTCCTACGAGCAGTACTTC. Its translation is CASSFRDGSYEQYF.